Listed below are T cell receptor beta chains from one sample, sequenced in a study of blood T cell repertoires in COVID-19. Profiling relied on immunoSEQ multiplex PCR, and the TCRdb table lists in-frame clones only, not all of them. This sample has 150,000 to 200,000 clones, with about four fifths found just once. The material sequenced was peripheral blood. The receptors derive from a woman aged 55-69 years with COVID-19, enrolled during active disease. Each CDR3 is given with its conserved first and last residue. Fields, in order: clone size, J gene, V gene, D gene, CDR3 DNA, CDR3 protein. D genes are given only for firm matches. Some rows mark clone size as missing; the rest say once, few, many or name a class of expanded clone.

- TRBJ2-3 TRBV9 - TGTGCCAGCAGCGTAGGGCTTAGCACAGATACGCAGTATTTT CASSVGLSTDTQYF
- TRBJ2-3 TRBV19 - TGTGCCAGTAGTAAAATTAGCTCCTTGGATACGCAGTATTTT CASSKISSLDTQYF
- TRBJ1-1 TRBV19 - TGTGCCAGTAGTATTAAAGGAGGGGCCACGAACACTGAAGCTTTCTTT CASSIKGGATNTEAFF
- TRBJ1-5 TRBV2 - TGTGCCAGCAGTGCAGGGAAAGAACAGCCCCAGCATTTT CASSAGKEQPQHF
once TRBJ2-3 TRBV19 TRBD1 TGTGCCAGTAGTATAGGGACGGGACAGATGACAGATACGCAGTATTTT CASSIGTGQMTDTQYF
- TRBJ2-1 TRBV27 - TGTGCCAGCAGTCGACAGGTAAACTACAATGAGCAGTTCTTC CASSRQVNYNEQFF
- TRBJ1-2 TRBV29-1 - TGCAGCGCATCCTGGGGGGGCGCATACTATGGCTACACCTTC CSASWGGAYYGYTF
- TRBJ1-1 TRBV28 TRBD1 TGTGCCAGCAGCCCCGGACAGGGTAACACTGAAGCTTTCTTT CASSPGQGNTEAFF
- TRBJ2-4 TRBV7-9 - TGTGCCAGCAGCTTAGCTGGGCCCAAAAACATTCAGTACTTC CASSLAGPKNIQYF
- TRBJ2-7 TRBV7-2 TRBD2 TGTGCCAGCAGCATGGGACTAGCGGTTCTCTCCTACGAGCAGTACTTC CASSMGLAVLSYEQYF
- TRBJ2-7 TRBV28 - TGTGCCAGCAGCCTCCAAAGCGGAACCTACGAGCAGTACTTC CASSLQSGTYEQYF
- TRBJ2-3 TRBV10-1 TRBD2 TGCGCCAGCAGCCCGGCGGGGGGGTCCATTTATACGCAGTATTTT CASSPAGGSIYTQYF
- TRBJ1-3 TRBV19 - TGTGCCAGTAGTAGGGGAGCTGGAAACACCATATATTTT CASSRGAGNTIYF
once TRBJ2-1 TRBV15 TRBD2 TGTGCCACCAGCAGAGAAAAGCGGGGCTACAATGAGCAGTTCTTC CATSREKRGYNEQFF
- TRBJ2-7 TRBV9 TRBD1 TGTGCCAGCAGCGCCTCAAACCAGGGGGCCCTCTACGAGCAGTACTTC CASSASNQGALYEQYF
- TRBJ2-7 TRBV5-1 - TGCGCCAGCAGCTTGGGTGGCGGGATCCCCTACGAGCAGTACTTC CASSLGGGIPYEQYF
- TRBJ1-1 TRBV11-3 - TGTGCCAGCAGCTTAGGGGGCCAGGGAAGAACTGAAGCTTTCTTT CASSLGGQGRTEAFF
- TRBJ1-5 TRBV20-1 TRBD1 TGCAGTGCAAGTAGTCGGACAGGGCCCCCCAATCAGCCCCAGCATTTT CSASSRTGPPNQPQHF
- TRBJ2-3 TRBV6-2/TRBV6-3 TRBD1 TGTGCCAGCAGCGCTTCCAGGGGGTGGCATACGCAGTATTTT CASSASRGWHTQYF
- TRBJ2-7 TRBV13 TRBD1 TGTGCCAGCAGCTTAGGTGGGACAGGGTTCTACGAGCAGTACTTC CASSLGGTGFYEQYF
- TRBJ1-5 TRBV30 TRBD1 TGTGCCTGGGGCCCGGGACAGGGACATCAGCCCCAGCATTTT CAWGPGQGHQPQHF
- TRBJ2-1 TRBV10-3 - TGTGCCATCAGTGAAGGGCTAGTCGGGGGTGAGCAGTTCTTC CAISEGLVGGEQFF
many TRBJ2-2 TRBV20-1 TRBD1 TGCAGTGCTAGTATAAGGACAGGCCCCGCCGGGGAGCTGTTTTTT CSASIRTGPAGELFF
- TRBJ2-3 TRBV7-2 - TGTGCCAGCAGCTTTATCCCATACAGTCTTGGTACAGATACGCAGTATTTT CASSFIPYSLGTDTQYF
- TRBJ2-3 TRBV9 TRBD1 TGTGCCAGCAGCGTAGGGGACAGGGGTTTCACAGATACGCAGTATTTT CASSVGDRGFTDTQYF
once TRBJ1-2 TRBV7-9 - TGTGCCAGCAGCTCCCACGGTTCTAACTATGGCTACACCTTC CASSSHGSNYGYTF
- TRBJ2-5 TRBV3-1/TRBV3-2 TRBD2 TGTGCCAGCAGCGACGGGACTAGCGGAACTCTGCGGGGGGGAGAGACCCAGTACTTC CASSDGTSGTLRGGETQYF
- TRBJ1-2 TRBV27 - TGTGCCAGCAGTTTATCCGGGGGTGGGGGCTACACCTTC CASSLSGGGGYTF
- TRBJ2-3 TRBV7-2 - TGTGCCAGCAGCTTAGTTATTACAGATACGCAGTATTTT CASSLVITDTQYF
- TRBJ2-7 TRBV19 TRBD1 TGTGCCAGTAGTGCGACGGGGGACAGGGTATACGAGCAGTACTTC CASSATGDRVYEQYF
- TRBJ2-5 TRBV18 TRBD1 TGTGCCAGCTCACCATCGACAGGGTTTGAGACCCAGTACTTC CASSPSTGFETQYF
- TRBJ1-1 TRBV21-1 - TGTGCCAGCAGTTACCGGGACAGGGCTTGTGAAGCTTTCTTT CASSYRDRACEAFF